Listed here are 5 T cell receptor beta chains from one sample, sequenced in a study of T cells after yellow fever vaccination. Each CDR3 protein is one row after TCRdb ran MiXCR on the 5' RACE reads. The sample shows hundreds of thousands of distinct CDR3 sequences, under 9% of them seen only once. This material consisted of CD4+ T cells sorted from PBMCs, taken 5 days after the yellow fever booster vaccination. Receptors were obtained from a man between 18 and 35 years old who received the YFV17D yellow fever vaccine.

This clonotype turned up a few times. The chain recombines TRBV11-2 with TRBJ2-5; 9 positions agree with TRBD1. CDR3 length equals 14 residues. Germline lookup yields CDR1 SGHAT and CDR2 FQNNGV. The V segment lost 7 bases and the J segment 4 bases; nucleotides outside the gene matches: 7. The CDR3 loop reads CASNAGTGTETQYF. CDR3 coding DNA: TGTGCCAGCAACGCCGGGACAGGGACAGAGACCCAGTACTTC. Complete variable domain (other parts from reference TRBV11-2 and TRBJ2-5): EAGVAQSPRYKIIEKRQSVAFWCNPISGHATLYWYQQILGQGPKLLIQFQNNGVVDDSQLPKDRFSAERLKGVDSTLKIQPAKLEDSAVYLCASNAGTGTETQYFGPGTRLLVL.

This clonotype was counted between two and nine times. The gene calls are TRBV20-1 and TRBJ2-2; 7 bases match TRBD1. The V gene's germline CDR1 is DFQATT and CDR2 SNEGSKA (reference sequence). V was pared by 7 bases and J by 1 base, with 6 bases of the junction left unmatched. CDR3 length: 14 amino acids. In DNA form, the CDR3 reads TGCAGTGTCACAGGGGCGATGAACACCGGGGAGCTGTTTTTT. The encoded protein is CSVTGAMNTGELFF.

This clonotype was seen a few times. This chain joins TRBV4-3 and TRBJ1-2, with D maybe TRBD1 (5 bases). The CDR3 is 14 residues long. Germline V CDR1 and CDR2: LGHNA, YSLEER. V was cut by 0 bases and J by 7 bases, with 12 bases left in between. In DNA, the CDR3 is TGCGCCAGCAGCCAAGATCGTAGGGGCGGTGGCTACACCTTC. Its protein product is CASSQDRRGGGYTF.

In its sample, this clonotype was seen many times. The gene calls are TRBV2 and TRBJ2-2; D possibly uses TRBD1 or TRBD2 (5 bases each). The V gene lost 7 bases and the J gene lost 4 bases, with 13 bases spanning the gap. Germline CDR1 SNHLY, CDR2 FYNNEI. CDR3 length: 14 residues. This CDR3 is CASIWDHTTGELFF. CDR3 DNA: TGTGCCAGCATATGGGACCACACCACCGGGGAGCTGTTTTTT.

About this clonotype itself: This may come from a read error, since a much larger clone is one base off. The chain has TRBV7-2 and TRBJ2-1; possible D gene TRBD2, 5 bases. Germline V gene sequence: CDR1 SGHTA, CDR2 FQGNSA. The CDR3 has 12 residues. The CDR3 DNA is TGTGACAGCAGCCCTAGCCTTGCTGAGCAGTTCTTC. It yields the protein CDSSPSLAEQFF.